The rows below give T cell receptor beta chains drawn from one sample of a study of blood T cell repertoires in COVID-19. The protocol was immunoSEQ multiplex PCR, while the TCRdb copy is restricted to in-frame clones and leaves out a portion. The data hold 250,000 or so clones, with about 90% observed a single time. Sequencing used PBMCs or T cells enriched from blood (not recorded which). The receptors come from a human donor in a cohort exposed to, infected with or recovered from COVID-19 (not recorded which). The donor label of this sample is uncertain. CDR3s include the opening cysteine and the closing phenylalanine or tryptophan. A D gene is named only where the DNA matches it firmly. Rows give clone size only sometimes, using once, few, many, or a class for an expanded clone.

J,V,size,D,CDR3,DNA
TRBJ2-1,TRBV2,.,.,CASSGDTDTYNEQFF,TGTGCCAGCAGCGGGGACACGGATACCTACAATGAGCAGTTCTTC
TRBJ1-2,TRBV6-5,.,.,CGCYGGRHGYTF,TGTGGCTGCTACGGGGGGCGACATGGCTACACCTTC
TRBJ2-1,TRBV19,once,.,CASRTPTYNEQFF,TGTGCCAGCAGGACACCTACCTACAATGAGCAGTTCTTC
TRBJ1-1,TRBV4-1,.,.,CASSQVRRGNPYTEAFF,TGCGCCAGCAGCCAAGTCCGCCGAGGAAATCCTTACACTGAAGCTTTCTTT
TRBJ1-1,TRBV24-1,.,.,CATSDPDTAEAFF,TGTGCCACCAGTGACCCTGACACTGCGGAAGCTTTCTTT
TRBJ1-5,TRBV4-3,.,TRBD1,CASSVTGRSPQHF,TGCGCCAGCAGTGTGACAGGGCGGTCGCCCCAGCATTTT
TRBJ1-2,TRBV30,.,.,CAWSQGPLNYGYTF,TGTGCCTGGAGCCAGGGTCCCTTAAACTATGGCTACACCTTC
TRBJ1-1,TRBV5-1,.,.,CASRLRRDTEAFF,TGCGCCAGCAGGTTAAGGAGGGACACTGAAGCTTTCTTT
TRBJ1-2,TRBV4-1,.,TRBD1,CASSPPGQSSANYGYTF,TGCGCCAGCAGCCCACCGGGACAGTCCTCCGCTAACTATGGCTACACCTTC
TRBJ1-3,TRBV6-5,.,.,CAGRGGFFGNTIYF,TGTGCCGGCCGGGGGGGTTTCTTTGGAAACACCATATATTTT
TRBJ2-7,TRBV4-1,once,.,CASSQFPGQIYEQYF,TGCGCCAGCAGCCAGTTCCCGGGACAAATCTACGAGCAGTACTTC
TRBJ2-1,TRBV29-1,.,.,CSVDGESRLWGEQFF,TGCAGCGTTGACGGGGAGTCCCGTTTGTGGGGAGAGCAGTTCTTC
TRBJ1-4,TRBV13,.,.,CASSLFGEKLFF,TGTGCCAGCAGCTTATTTGGCGAAAAACTGTTTTTT
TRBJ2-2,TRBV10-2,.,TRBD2,CASSVNRWGGNTGELFF,TGCGCCAGCAGTGTAAATAGGTGGGGGGGGAACACCGGGGAGCTGTTTTTT
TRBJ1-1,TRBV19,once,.,CASRGVDDDTEAFF,TGTGCCAGTAGGGGCGTAGACGATGACACTGAAGCTTTCTTT
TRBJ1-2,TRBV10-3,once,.,CAISEPGYGYTF,TGTGCCATCAGTGAACCAGGGTATGGCTACACCTTC
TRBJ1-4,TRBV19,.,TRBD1,CASSMNRGSEKLFF,TGTGCCAGTAGTATGAACAGGGGGAGTGAAAAACTGTTTTTT
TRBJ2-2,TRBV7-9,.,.,CASSLVGGSGTGELFF,TGTGCCAGCAGCTTAGTTGGGGGCTCGGGCACCGGGGAGCTGTTTTTT
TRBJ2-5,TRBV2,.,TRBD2,CASSEPPGLAAQETQYF,TGTGCCAGCAGTGAACCCCCGGGACTAGCAGCGCAAGAGACCCAGTACTTC
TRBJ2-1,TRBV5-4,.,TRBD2,CASSPKVAGGDEQFF,TGTGCCAGCAGCCCGAAAGTAGCGGGGGGGGATGAGCAGTTCTTC
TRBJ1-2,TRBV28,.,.,CASSDRNFYGYTF,TGTGCCAGCAGTGACAGAAATTTTTATGGCTACACCTTC
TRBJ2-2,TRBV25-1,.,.,CASSDVNFRDGELFF,TGTGCCAGCAGTGACGTCAATTTCAGGGACGGGGAGCTGTTTTTT